The 5 T cell receptor beta chains below come from one sample, sequenced in a study of OX40 agonist ivuxolimab in advanced cancers. Only in-frame clones appear in the TCRdb table, and some are missing; sequencing was by immunoSEQ multiplex PCR. The table shows roughly 32,000 clones, with more than 70% occurring only once. Source: CD4+ or CD8+ T cells sorted from blood, taken in a trial of the OX40 agonist ivuxolimab. Receptors were obtained from an adult with an advanced solid tumor such as melanoma, head and neck, liver or kidney cancer.

The rearrangement joins TRBV21-1 to TRBJ1-6; TRBD1, the table's D call, lacks a check against the DNA. TRBV21-1 is labeled a pseudogene. The CDR3 contains 18 residues. CDR3 in amino acids: CASSKNSIDRALGSPLHF. The CDR3 DNA reads TGTGCCAGCAGCAAGAACTCCATTGACAGGGCCTTAGGTTCACCCCTCCACTTT.

CDR3 in DNA: TGTGCCAGCAGTTTATCCCCGACAGCACCGAACACCGGGGAGCTGTTTTTT. Translated: CASSLSPTAPNTGELFF. V and J are TRBV28 and TRBJ2-2; possible D gene TRBD1, 5 bases. CDR3 length: 17 residues. V lost 1 base and J 0 bases, leaving 12 bases between the germline ends. CDR1 is MDHEN and CDR2 is SYDVKM in the germline V gene.

This chain links TRBV21-1 with TRBJ1-4. TRBV21-1 is designated a pseudogene. The CDR3 length is 16 residues. The CDR3 coding sequence is TGTGCCAGCAGCAAAGCGTTTCCACCCTCGGATGAAAAACTGTTTTTT. Translated: CASSKAFPPSDEKLFF.

The sample holds a few counts of this clone. The chain recombines TRBV7-9 with TRBJ1-3; D possibly corresponds to TRBD1 (6 bases). Per the germline V gene, CDR1 is SEHNR and CDR2 is FQNEAQ (reference sequence). This CDR3 is built from 12 residues. The V and J ends lost 8 bases and 16 bases respectively, with 21 bases between them. The CDR3 coding sequence is TGTGCCAGCTCACTGGGACCCCAAAGGGGGTATTTT. Translation gives CASSLGPQRGYF. The full variable domain, its missing parts supplied by reference TRBV7-9 and TRBJ1-3, is DTGVSQNPRHKITKRGQNVTFRCDPISEHNRLYWYRQTLGQGPEFLTYFQNEAQLEKSRLLSDRFSAERPKGSFSTLEIQRTEQGDSAMYLCASSLGPQRGYFGEGSWLTVV.

The chain has TRBV19 and TRBJ2-7, with 11 positions matching TRBD1. CDR1 is LNHDA, CDR2 SQIVND, per germline (reference sequence). This CDR3 has 17 residues. J gave up 0 bases and V 4 bases, and 8 bases lay outside the gene matches. CDR3 loop: CASSTEAGQGASYEQYF. The CDR3 nucleotides read TGTGCCAGTAGTACTGAGGCCGGACAGGGGGCCTCCTACGAGCAGTACTTC.